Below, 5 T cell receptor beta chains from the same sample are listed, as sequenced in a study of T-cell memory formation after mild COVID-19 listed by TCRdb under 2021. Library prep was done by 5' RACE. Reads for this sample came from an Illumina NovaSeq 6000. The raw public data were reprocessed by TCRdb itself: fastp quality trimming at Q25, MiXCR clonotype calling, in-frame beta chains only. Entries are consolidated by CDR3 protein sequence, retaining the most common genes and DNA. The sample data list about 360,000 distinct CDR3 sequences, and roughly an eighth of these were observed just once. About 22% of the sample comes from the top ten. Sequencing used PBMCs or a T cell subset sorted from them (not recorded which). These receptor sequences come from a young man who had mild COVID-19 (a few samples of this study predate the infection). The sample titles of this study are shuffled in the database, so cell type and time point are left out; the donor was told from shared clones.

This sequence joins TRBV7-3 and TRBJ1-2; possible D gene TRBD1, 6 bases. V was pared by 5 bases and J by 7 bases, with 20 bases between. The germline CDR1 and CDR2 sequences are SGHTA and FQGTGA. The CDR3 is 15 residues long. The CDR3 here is CASSPVGAGMGGYTF. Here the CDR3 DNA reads TGTGCCAGCAGCCCCGTGGGGGCAGGAATGGGTGGCTACACCTTC.

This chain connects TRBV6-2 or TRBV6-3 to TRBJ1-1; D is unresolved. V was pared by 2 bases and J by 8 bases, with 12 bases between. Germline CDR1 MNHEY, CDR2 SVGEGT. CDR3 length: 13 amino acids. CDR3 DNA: TGTGCCAGCAGTTACCTCCCCACTGTGGAAGCTTTCTTT. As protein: CASSYLPTVEAFF.

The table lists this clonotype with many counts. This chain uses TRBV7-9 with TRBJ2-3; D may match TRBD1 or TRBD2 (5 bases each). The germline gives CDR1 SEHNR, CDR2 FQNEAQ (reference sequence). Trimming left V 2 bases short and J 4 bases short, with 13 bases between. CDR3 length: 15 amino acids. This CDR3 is CASSLPRGEPDTQYF. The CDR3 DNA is TGTGCCAGCAGCTTACCTAGGGGAGAGCCAGATACGCAGTATTTT.

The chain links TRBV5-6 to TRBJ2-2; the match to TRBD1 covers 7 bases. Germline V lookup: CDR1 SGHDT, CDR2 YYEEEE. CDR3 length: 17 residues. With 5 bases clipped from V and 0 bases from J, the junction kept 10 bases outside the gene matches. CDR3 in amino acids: CASSSIDRATNTGELFF. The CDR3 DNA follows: TGTGCCAGCAGTTCCATCGACAGGGCCACGAACACCGGGGAGCTGTTTTTT. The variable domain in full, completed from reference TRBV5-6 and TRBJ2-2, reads DAGVTQSPTHLIKTRGQQVTLRCSPKSGHDTVSWYQQALGQGPQFIFQYYEEEERQRGNFPDRFSGHQFPNYSSELNVNALLLGDSALYLCASSSIDRATNTGELFFGEGSRLTVL.

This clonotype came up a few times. CDR3 coding DNA: TGTGCCAGCAGCGTAAATTATGGTCAGCCCCAGCATTTT. Its translation is CASSVNYGQPQHF. The chain combines TRBV9 with TRBJ1-5; D is ambiguous. The CDR3 runs 13 residues. The V gene lost 1 base and the J gene lost 6 bases, with 8 bases spanning the gap. Germline V gives CDR1 SGDLS, CDR2 YYNGEE.